This T cell receptor (beta chain) stems from a study of cytotoxic CD8 clonotypes in ibrutinib-treated CLL. Overall study context: Mean yields were approximately 250,000 productive templates and tens of thousands of productive rearrangements per sample. Overall study findings and caveats: Private clonotypes, not public ones, expanded at ibrutinib response.

Targeted sequencing depth ranged from 1 in 200,000 to 1 in 1 million T cells. The method was immunoSEQ multiplex PCR; TCRdb's version includes in-frame clones alone and lacks a portion of them. The sample has some 200,000 clones; 60% to 80% are singletons. As for this clone: The antigen remains unidentified.

The CDR3 is 11 amino acids. The germline V gene encodes CDR1 DFQATT and CDR2 SNEGSKA (reference sequence). This sequence was found in a human donor with chronic lymphocytic leukemia. Material: PBMCs, obtained after 12 months of ibrutinib treatment. This chain connects TRBV20-1 to TRBJ2-3, with a weak D call TRBD2 (7 bases). CDR3 sequence reads: CSHVGGGTQYF. Written as DNA, the CDR3 is TGCAGCCACGTTGGGGGGGGCACGCAGTATTTT.